Listed below are T cell receptor beta chains from one sample, sequenced in a study of cytomegalovirus exposure and HLA in healthy donors. The method was immunoSEQ multiplex PCR; TCRdb's version includes in-frame clones alone and lacks a portion of them. The sample has 100,000 to 120,000 clones, 69% seen once. Input material: PBMCs. The receptors come from a young man in good health and CMV-seronegative. CDR3s include the opening cysteine and the closing phenylalanine or tryptophan. D genes are given only for firm matches. Clone size is stated in some rows and not others, as once, few, many or a class when expanded.

abundance: NA
j_gene: TRBJ2-7
d_gene: TRBD1
v_gene: TRBV18
CDR3nt: TGTGCCAGCTCACCATACAGACAGGGGACCGACGAGCAGTACTTC
CDR3aa: CASSPYRQGTDEQYF

abundance: NA
j_gene: TRBJ2-7
d_gene: NA
v_gene: TRBV5-4
CDR3nt: TGTGCCAGCAGCTCGGTTGGTACCTACGAGCAGTACTTC
CDR3aa: CASSSVGTYEQYF

abundance: NA
j_gene: TRBJ1-5
d_gene: NA
v_gene: TRBV30
CDR3nt: TGTGCCTGGAGTGGAACCCTAGGCCGTCAGCCCCAGCATTTT
CDR3aa: CAWSGTLGRQPQHF

abundance: NA
j_gene: TRBJ1-1
d_gene: NA
v_gene: TRBV6-5
CDR3nt: TGTGCCAGCAGTGCCTACAGGGAGGGGTCCACTGAAGCTTTCTTT
CDR3aa: CASSAYREGSTEAFF

abundance: NA
j_gene: TRBJ2-3
d_gene: TRBD1
v_gene: TRBV2
CDR3nt: TGTGCCAGCAGGCCCGGACAGGGTTTTGACGATACGCAGTATTTT
CDR3aa: CASRPGQGFDDTQYF

abundance: few
j_gene: TRBJ2-7
d_gene: NA
v_gene: TRBV28
CDR3nt: TGTGCCACCACCGACCTGTCGGCAGGCTCCTACGAGCAGTACTTC
CDR3aa: CATTDLSAGSYEQYF

abundance: NA
j_gene: TRBJ1-5
d_gene: NA
v_gene: TRBV2
CDR3nt: TGTGCCAGCAGTGAATTAGGGGCAGGGAGGAGGTCCCAGCATTTT
CDR3aa: CASSELGAGRRSQHF

abundance: NA
j_gene: TRBJ1-3
d_gene: NA
v_gene: TRBV28
CDR3nt: TGTGCCAGCAGGGTTGCAGGGGCCCGTGGAAACACCATATATTTT
CDR3aa: CASRVAGARGNTIYF

abundance: NA
j_gene: TRBJ1-1
d_gene: TRBD1
v_gene: TRBV19
CDR3nt: TGTGCCAGTAGTATAGCGGAGACAGGGCTAGTGAGGAACACTGAAGCTTTCTTT
CDR3aa: CASSIAETGLVRNTEAFF

abundance: NA
j_gene: TRBJ2-7
d_gene: TRBD2
v_gene: TRBV4-3
CDR3nt: TGCGCCAGCAGCCAGCTAGCGGGACGTTACGAGCAGTACTTC
CDR3aa: CASSQLAGRYEQYF

abundance: NA
j_gene: TRBJ1-1
d_gene: TRBD1
v_gene: TRBV28
CDR3nt: TGTGCCAGCAGTCCAAACAGGGGTGAAGCTTTCTTT
CDR3aa: CASSPNRGEAFF

abundance: NA
j_gene: TRBJ1-2
d_gene: TRBD1
v_gene: TRBV7-6
CDR3nt: TGTGCCAGCAGCTTATCTACTACAGGGGACTATGGCTACACCTTC
CDR3aa: CASSLSTTGDYGYTF

abundance: NA
j_gene: TRBJ1-2
d_gene: NA
v_gene: TRBV6-1
CDR3nt: TGTGCCAGCAGTGAGGGGGGGGGTTTCTATGGCTACACCTTC
CDR3aa: CASSEGGGFYGYTF

abundance: NA
j_gene: TRBJ1-5
d_gene: NA
v_gene: TRBV6-6
CDR3nt: TGTGCCAGCAGTTACCAACAAGAATTTATCAATCAGCCCCAGCATTTT
CDR3aa: CASSYQQEFINQPQHF

abundance: NA
j_gene: TRBJ1-2
d_gene: TRBD1
v_gene: TRBV4-3
CDR3nt: TGCGCCAGCAGCCCCCTCGGGACAGGGGTTGGCTACACCTTC
CDR3aa: CASSPLGTGVGYTF

abundance: NA
j_gene: TRBJ2-3
d_gene: NA
v_gene: TRBV27
CDR3nt: TGTGCCAGCAGTTTGGTCGGGAGAGCAGATACGCAGTATTTT
CDR3aa: CASSLVGRADTQYF

abundance: few
j_gene: TRBJ1-2
d_gene: TRBD1
v_gene: TRBV7-2
CDR3nt: TGTGCCAGCAGCTCGGGACAGGGCTATGGCTACACCTTC
CDR3aa: CASSSGQGYGYTF

abundance: NA
j_gene: TRBJ1-2
d_gene: NA
v_gene: TRBV4-3
CDR3nt: TGCGCCAGCAGCCAAGATAGCCGCTCTAGGTATGGCTACACCTTC
CDR3aa: CASSQDSRSRYGYTF

abundance: NA
j_gene: TRBJ2-3
d_gene: NA
v_gene: TRBV5-1
CDR3nt: TGCGCCAGCAGCTTGTCGGTGGGGACAAAAGATACGCAGTATTTT
CDR3aa: CASSLSVGTKDTQYF

abundance: NA
j_gene: TRBJ1-1
d_gene: NA
v_gene: TRBV25-1
CDR3nt: TGTGCCAGCAGTGCCAGGAACACTGAAGCTTTCTTT
CDR3aa: CASSARNTEAFF

abundance: NA
j_gene: TRBJ2-7
d_gene: NA
v_gene: TRBV20-1
CDR3nt: TGCAGTGCTAGAGATCAAAACGAGCAGTACTTC
CDR3aa: CSARDQNEQYF

abundance: NA
j_gene: TRBJ2-1
d_gene: TRBD2
v_gene: TRBV9
CDR3nt: TGTGCCAGCAGCCCTTGGGGTAGCGGGAGGGACAGTGAGCAGTTCTTC
CDR3aa: CASSPWGSGRDSEQFF

abundance: once
j_gene: TRBJ1-4
d_gene: TRBD1
v_gene: TRBV9
CDR3nt: TGTGCCAGCAGCAAGGAGGGACAGGGATACGAAAAACTGTTTTTT
CDR3aa: CASSKEGQGYEKLFF

abundance: NA
j_gene: TRBJ2-5
d_gene: TRBD1
v_gene: TRBV6-5
CDR3nt: TGTGCCAGCAGTTACGGGACAGGGGGTCGAGAGACCCAGTACTTC
CDR3aa: CASSYGTGGRETQYF

abundance: NA
j_gene: TRBJ2-7
d_gene: TRBD1
v_gene: TRBV15
CDR3nt: TGTGCCACCAGCAGAGGGGGACAGGGGGCTTACGAGCAGTACTTC
CDR3aa: CATSRGGQGAYEQYF

abundance: once
j_gene: TRBJ1-2
d_gene: NA
v_gene: TRBV28
CDR3nt: TGTGCCAGCAGTTTATTATTAATAAACTATGGCTACACCTTC
CDR3aa: CASSLLLINYGYTF

abundance: NA
j_gene: TRBJ2-3
d_gene: NA
v_gene: TRBV4-2
CDR3nt: TGTGCCAGCAGCCACCCCTCTGACGGGAGTCCGACAGATACGCAGTATTTT
CDR3aa: CASSHPSDGSPTDTQYF

abundance: NA
j_gene: TRBJ2-7
d_gene: NA
v_gene: TRBV27
CDR3nt: TGTGCCAGCAGTTATCAGGGCCCCTACGAGCAGTACTTC
CDR3aa: CASSYQGPYEQYF

abundance: few
j_gene: TRBJ1-1
d_gene: NA
v_gene: TRBV11-1
CDR3nt: TGTGCCAGCAGCTTAAACAGCGGCACTGAAGCTTTCTTT
CDR3aa: CASSLNSGTEAFF

abundance: NA
j_gene: TRBJ2-3
d_gene: TRBD2
v_gene: TRBV11-2
CDR3nt: TGTGCCAGCAGCTGGACTAGCGGGGTGGGAGCTACAGATACGCAGTATTTT
CDR3aa: CASSWTSGVGATDTQYF

abundance: few
j_gene: TRBJ2-6
d_gene: NA
v_gene: TRBV11-3
CDR3nt: TGTGCCAGCAGCTTGGGGCCAAGGTGGGGGGCCAACGTCCTGACTTTC
CDR3aa: CASSLGPRWGANVLTF

abundance: NA
j_gene: TRBJ2-7
d_gene: TRBD2
v_gene: TRBV11-2
CDR3nt: TGTGCCAGCAGCCAGACTAGCGGGACGTTCTACGAGCAGTACTTC
CDR3aa: CASSQTSGTFYEQYF

abundance: NA
j_gene: TRBJ2-1
d_gene: NA
v_gene: TRBV28
CDR3nt: TGTGCCAGCGGGCGACCGGGAACTAAAGGTCGGAATGAGCAGTTCTTC
CDR3aa: CASGRPGTKGRNEQFF

abundance: NA
j_gene: TRBJ1-3
d_gene: NA
v_gene: TRBV6-6
CDR3nt: TGTGCCAGCAGAAAGGCACAGAGAAACACCATATATTTT
CDR3aa: CASRKAQRNTIYF

abundance: NA
j_gene: TRBJ1-2
d_gene: NA
v_gene: TRBV9
CDR3nt: TGTGCCAGCAGCGTCTCGGGGGGGTATGGCTACACCTTC
CDR3aa: CASSVSGGYGYTF

abundance: NA
j_gene: TRBJ2-1
d_gene: TRBD2
v_gene: TRBV2
CDR3nt: TGTGCCAGCAGTGAACTAGCGGGAGGGAATGAGCAGTTCTTC
CDR3aa: CASSELAGGNEQFF

abundance: once
j_gene: TRBJ2-1
d_gene: NA
v_gene: TRBV11-3
CDR3nt: TGTGCCAGCAGCTCGAGCGGATCCTACAATGAGCAGTTCTTC
CDR3aa: CASSSSGSYNEQFF

abundance: NA
j_gene: TRBJ2-1
d_gene: TRBD2
v_gene: TRBV14
CDR3nt: TGTGCCAGCAGCCAAGAACTAGCGGGAGTAAGCAAGCAGTTCTTC
CDR3aa: CASSQELAGVSKQFF

abundance: NA
j_gene: TRBJ1-4
d_gene: TRBD1
v_gene: TRBV7-9
CDR3nt: TGTGCCAGCAACAGACAGGGTGGAGAAAAACTGTTTTTT
CDR3aa: CASNRQGGEKLFF

abundance: NA
j_gene: TRBJ2-2
d_gene: TRBD2
v_gene: TRBV18
CDR3nt: TGTGCCAGCTCACCGTTCCGACTAGCGGGTGCCCCGGGGACCGGGGAGCTGTTTTTT
CDR3aa: CASSPFRLAGAPGTGELFF

abundance: NA
j_gene: TRBJ2-7
d_gene: NA
v_gene: TRBV9
CDR3nt: TGTGCCAGCAGCGTAGGAGACTATGCCTCCTACGAGCAGTACTTC
CDR3aa: CASSVGDYASYEQYF

abundance: once
j_gene: TRBJ2-3
d_gene: TRBD1
v_gene: TRBV7-9
CDR3nt: TGTGCCAGCAGCCCACAGGGGGCGGGGACAGATACGCAGTATTTT
CDR3aa: CASSPQGAGTDTQYF

abundance: few
j_gene: TRBJ1-2
d_gene: NA
v_gene: TRBV19
CDR3nt: TGTGCCAGTAGTATACGGGGAGGCGGCTACACCTTC
CDR3aa: CASSIRGGGYTF

abundance: NA
j_gene: TRBJ2-3
d_gene: TRBD2
v_gene: TRBV28
CDR3nt: TGTGCCAGCAGAGGTCTAGCGGGAGGGAGTTTAGATACGCAGTATTTT
CDR3aa: CASRGLAGGSLDTQYF

abundance: NA
j_gene: TRBJ1-1
d_gene: NA
v_gene: TRBV6-5
CDR3nt: TGTGCCAGCAGTTACTCCCCAGGGGACACTGAAGCTTTCTTT
CDR3aa: CASSYSPGDTEAFF

abundance: NA
j_gene: TRBJ1-2
d_gene: NA
v_gene: TRBV15
CDR3nt: TGTGCCACCAGCAGCCCCCAACAGGGCAACTATGGCTACACCTTC
CDR3aa: CATSSPQQGNYGYTF

abundance: NA
j_gene: TRBJ1-4
d_gene: TRBD1
v_gene: TRBV13
CDR3nt: TGTGCCAGCAGCCCATGGGGACAGGGGCGAGAAAAACTGTTTTTT
CDR3aa: CASSPWGQGREKLFF

abundance: NA
j_gene: TRBJ1-2
d_gene: NA
v_gene: TRBV28
CDR3nt: TGTGCCAGCAGTCAGACAGAGTATGGCTACACCTTC
CDR3aa: CASSQTEYGYTF

abundance: few
j_gene: TRBJ2-7
d_gene: NA
v_gene: TRBV5-8
CDR3nt: TGTGCCAGCAGCGCTAGGGCAGGGTCCTACGAGCAGTACTTC
CDR3aa: CASSARAGSYEQYF